This T cell receptor (beta chain) is from a study of shared clonotypes between healthy human individuals. Sequenced by immunoSEQ multiplex PCR; TCRdb stores in-frame clones only, minus some. The profile covers approximately 500,000 clones, with approximately 84% appearing a single time and roughly 13% taken by the ten largest. Trimming cost V 1 base and J 5 bases, with 12 bases left between them. Germline CDR1 is MGHRA and CDR2 is YSYEKL. CDR3 size: 15 residues. The source material was PBMCs. The TCR comes from a woman aged 40 to 50 in good health. Some clones in this sample may be carry-over from other donors' samples. The chain is built from TRBV4-1 and TRBJ2-1; D remains ambiguous. In DNA, the CDR3 is TGCGCCAGCAGCCAAGCTACAGTAACAAACAATGAGCAGTTCTTC. Encoded protein: CASSQATVTNNEQFF.